The 16 T cell receptor beta chains reported below all come from one sample, sequenced in a study of blood T cell repertoires in COVID-19. This table comes from immunoSEQ multiplex PCR, and its TCRdb copy is limited to in-frame clones, with some not included. The sample lists a few hundred thousand clones, approximately 85% occurring once. Sequencing was carried out using PBMCs or T cells enriched from blood (not recorded which). The receptors derive from a woman between 45 and 65 years old who had recovered from COVID-19.

This rearrangement joins TRBV7-9 to TRBJ2-2; 11 bases map to TRBD2. Trimming took 6 bases from V and 5 from J; bases not matched to a gene: 2. CDR1 and CDR2 from the germline V gene are SEHNR and FQNEAQ (reference sequence). This CDR3 region has 14 residues. CDR3 nucleotide sequence: TGTGCCAGCAGTATAGCGGGAGGGACCGGGGAGCTGTTTTTT. Protein sequence: CASSIAGGTGELFF.

This chain uses TRBV25-1 with TRBJ2-1; 9 positions agree with TRBD1. Germline V CDR1 and CDR2: MGHDK, SYGVNS. Losses at the gene ends were 1 base for V and 4 bases for J; bases not matched to a gene: 5. CDR3 length: 16 residues. CDR3: CASSEFSGTGYNEQFF. CDR3 in DNA: TGTGCCAGCAGTGAATTTAGTGGGACAGGGTACAATGAGCAGTTCTTC. The variable domain in full, with the rest retrieved from reference TRBV25-1 and TRBJ2-1, is EADIYQTPRYLVIGTGKKITLECSQTMGHDKMYWYQQDPGMELHLIHYSYGVNSTEKGDLSSESTVSRIRTEHFPLTLESARPSHTSQYLCASSEFSGTGYNEQFFGPGTRLTVL.

V is TRBV7-9 and J is TRBJ2-1; tentative D call: TRBD1 (7 bases). The CDR3 totals 15 residues. From germline, CDR1 is SEHNR and CDR2 FQNEAQ (reference sequence). Trimming took 1 base from V and 13 from J, leaving 20 bases between them. DNA of the CDR3: TGTGCCAGCAGCTTAGGCGGGACAGAGCTTAACTTACAGTTCTTC. Amino acid sequence: CASSLGGTELNLQFF.

This clone was picked up one time. V is TRBV28 and J is TRBJ2-3; the match to TRBD1 covers 7 bases. From germline, CDR1 is MDHEN and CDR2 SYDVKM. V trimming: 2 bases; J trimming: 4 bases; junction bases outside the gene matches: 6. The length of the CDR3 is 15 residues. CDR3 sequence (DNA): TGTGCCAGCAGTTTAACAGGGGTCATGGCAGATACGCAGTATTTT. Translated: CASSLTGVMADTQYF.

J is TRBJ1-5 and V is TRBV5-1; 7 positions agree with TRBD1. The CDR3 sequence is 14 residues long. Germline V gene data show CDR1 as SGHRS and CDR2 as YFSETQ. With V trimmed by 4 bases and J by 3 bases, 4 bases remained unmatched. The chain's CDR3 is CASSQTGDNQPQHF. CDR3 nucleotides: TGCGCCAGCAGCCAAACAGGGGACAATCAGCCCCAGCATTTT.

The chain has TRBV6-5 and TRBJ1-2, with TRBD1 matching 10 bases. The CDR3 loop spans 13 amino acids. Trimming cost V 6 bases and J 6 bases; bases outside gene matches: 4. The germline gives CDR1 MNHEY, CDR2 SVGAGI. CDR3 nucleotides: TGTGCCAGCAGCATGGACAGGGGGAATGGCTACACCTTC. It yields the protein CASSMDRGNGYTF.

The chain couples TRBV7-3 to TRBJ1-1, with 7 bases lining up with TRBD1. V lost 5 bases and J lost 4; bases outside the gene matches: 7. Germline CDR1 SGHTA, CDR2 FQGTGA. This CDR3 is 14 amino acids long. CDR3 protein: CASSPDRFSTEAFF. The CDR3 nucleotides are TGTGCCAGCAGCCCGGACAGGTTCTCCACTGAAGCTTTCTTT.

The gene calls are TRBV28 and TRBJ2-7, with 7 bases matching TRBD2. CDR1 and CDR2 from the germline V gene are MDHEN and SYDVKM. This CDR3 is built from 11 residues. J lost 7 bases, V lost 6 bases, and 3 bases had no gene match. Here the CDR3 reads CASRWEGEQYF. The DNA for the CDR3 is TGTGCCAGCAGATGGGAGGGGGAGCAGTACTTC.

Worth noting for this clone: In the same sample, other DNA sequences code for this CDR3. The genes are TRBV5-1 and TRBJ2-3; D possibly corresponds to TRBD1 (6 bases). Trimming took 4 bases from V and 2 from J, leaving 11 bases between them. Germline lookup yields CDR1 SGHRS and CDR2 YFSETQ. The CDR3 consists of 14 residues. The CDR3 nucleotides read TGCGCCAGCAGCAGGGACATCAACACAGATACGCAGTATTTT. Translating it yields CASSRDINTDTQYF.

This rearrangement joins TRBV19 to TRBJ2-7, with 7 positions matching TRBD1. J was trimmed by 4 bases and V by 5 bases; bases with no gene match: 11. CDR3 length equals 15 residues. Germline V gene data show CDR1 as LNHDA and CDR2 as SQIVND (reference sequence). The CDR3 coding sequence is TGTGCCAGTAGTTTCACAGGGGTAGGATCGTACGAGCAGTACTTC. This sequence encodes CASSFTGVGSYEQYF.

The CDR3 reads CASSQRTPSGQGAGEKLFF. The DNA of the CDR3 is TGTGCCAGCAGCCAAAGGACCCCGTCAGGACAGGGGGCGGGCGAAAAACTGTTTTTT. The chain employs TRBV3-1 (or the pseudogene TRBV3-2) and TRBJ1-4; 11 nucleotides line up with TRBD1. The CDR3 sequence is 19 residues long. With 2 bases clipped from V and 8 bases from J, the junction kept 16 bases outside the gene matches. The V gene's germline CDR1 is LGHDT and CDR2 YNNKEL (reference sequence).

J is TRBJ1-3 and V is TRBV18, with a possible D match to TRBD1 (6 bases). The V and J ends lost 3 bases and 3 bases respectively, with 15 bases between them. Germline V lookup: CDR1 KGHSH, CDR2 LQKENI. This CDR3 is 16 amino acids long. CDR3: CASSPVQGRSGNTIYF. The CDR3 region has the DNA TGTGCCAGCTCACCGGTTCAGGGGAGAAGTGGAAACACCATATATTTT.

This chain's CDR3 is CASSQERYRVSNQPQHF. Written as DNA, the CDR3 is TGTGCCAGCAGCCAAGAACGGTACAGGGTAAGCAATCAGCCCCAGCATTTT. V and J are TRBV7-9 and TRBJ1-5, with D perhaps TRBD1 (6 bases). V was clipped by 5 bases and J by 1 base, with 18 bases between them. The CDR3 covers 17 residues. Germline V gives CDR1 SEHNR, CDR2 FQNEAQ (reference sequence). Combining the CDR3 with reference TRBV7-9 and TRBJ1-5 gives the whole variable domain DTGVSQNPRHKITKRGQNVTFRCDPISEHNRLYWYRQTLGQGPEFLTYFQNEAQLEKSRLLSDRFSAERPKGSFSTLEIQRTEQGDSAMYLCASSQERYRVSNQPQHFGDGTRLSIL.

V gene TRBV12-3 or TRBV12-4 combines with J gene TRBJ2-7, with D tentatively TRBD2 (5 bases). The CDR3 is 13 amino acids. V was cut by 10 bases and J by 4 bases, with 17 bases left in between. The CDR3 here is CATSSTGIYEQYF. The CDR3 nucleotides are TGTGCCACCTCTAGCACGGGGATATACGAGCAGTACTTC.

The V call is TRBV19, the J call TRBJ2-3; 7 nucleotides align to TRBD1. The CDR3 is 15 amino acids. V was clipped by 4 bases and J by 6 bases; unmatched bases: 10. Germline V CDR1 and CDR2: LNHDA, SQIVND (reference sequence). The chain's CDR3 is CASSKRQGRLDTQYF. The CDR3 nucleotides read TGTGCCAGTAGTAAGAGACAGGGAAGGCTTGATACGCAGTATTTT. Using reference TRBV19 and TRBJ2-3 for the parts outside the CDR3, the full variable domain is DGGITQSPKYLFRKEGQNVTLSCEQNLNHDAMYWYRQDPGQGLRLIYYSQIVNDFQKGDIAEGYSVSREKKESFPLTVTSAQKNPTAFYLCASSKRQGRLDTQYFGPGTRLTVL.

The chain joins TRBV11-3 to TRBJ2-1; TRBD2 matches at 11 bases. The CDR3 spans 17 residues. Trimming at V came to 3 bases and at J to 9 bases, leaving 13 bases not matched to a gene. The V gene's germline CDR1 is SGHNT and CDR2 YENEEA. For the CDR3, the DNA is TGTGCCAGCAGCTTTTGGACCCCCACTAGCGGGAGTGGTGAGCAGTTCTTC. Amino acid sequence: CASSFWTPTSGSGEQFF.